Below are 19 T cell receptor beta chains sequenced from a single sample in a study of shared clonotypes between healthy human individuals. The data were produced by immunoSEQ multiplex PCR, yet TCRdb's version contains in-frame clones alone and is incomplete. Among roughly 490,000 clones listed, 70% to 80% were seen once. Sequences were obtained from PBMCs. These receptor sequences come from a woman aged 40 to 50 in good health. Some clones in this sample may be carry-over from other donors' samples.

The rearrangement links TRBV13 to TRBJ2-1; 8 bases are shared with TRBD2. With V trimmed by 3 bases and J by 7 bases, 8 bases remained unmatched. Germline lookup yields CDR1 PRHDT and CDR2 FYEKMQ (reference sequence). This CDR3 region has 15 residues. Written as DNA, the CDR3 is TGTGCCAGCAGCTTCACTAGCGGCGGATGGAATGAGCAGTTCTTC. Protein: CASSFTSGGWNEQFF.

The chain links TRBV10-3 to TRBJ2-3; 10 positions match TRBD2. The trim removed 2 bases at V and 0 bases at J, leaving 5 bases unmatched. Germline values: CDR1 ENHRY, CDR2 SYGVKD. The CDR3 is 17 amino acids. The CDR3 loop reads CAISELGLAASTDTQYF. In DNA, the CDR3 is TGTGCCATCAGTGAGCTCGGACTAGCGGCTAGCACAGATACGCAGTATTTT.

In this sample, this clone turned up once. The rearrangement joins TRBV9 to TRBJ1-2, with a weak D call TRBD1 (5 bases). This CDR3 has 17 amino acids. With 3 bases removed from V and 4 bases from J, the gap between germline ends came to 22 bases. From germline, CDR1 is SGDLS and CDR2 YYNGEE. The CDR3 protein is CASSGLVGDPVRYGYTF. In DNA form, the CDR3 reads TGTGCCAGCAGCGGCCTCGTGGGGGACCCAGTGCGCTATGGCTACACCTTC.

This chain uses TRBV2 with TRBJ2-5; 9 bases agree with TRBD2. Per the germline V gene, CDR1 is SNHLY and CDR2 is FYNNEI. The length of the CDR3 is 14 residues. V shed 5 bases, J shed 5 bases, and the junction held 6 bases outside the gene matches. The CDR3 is CASSKGLASETQYF. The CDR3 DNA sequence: TGTGCCAGCAGTAAGGGACTAGCCTCGGAGACCCAGTACTTC. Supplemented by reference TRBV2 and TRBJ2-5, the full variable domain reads EPEVTQTPSHQVTQMGQEVILRCVPISNHLYFYWYRQILGQKVEFLVSFYNNEISEKSEIFDDQFSVERPDGSNFTLKIRSTKLEDSAMYFCASSKGLASETQYFGPGTRLLVL.

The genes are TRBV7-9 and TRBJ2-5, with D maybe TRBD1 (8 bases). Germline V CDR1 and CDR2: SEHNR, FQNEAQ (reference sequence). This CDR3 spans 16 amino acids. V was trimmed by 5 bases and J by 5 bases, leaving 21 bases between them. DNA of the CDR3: TGTGCCAGCAGCACCACCCGAGGACAGGGAGGGGAGACCCAGTACTTC. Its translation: CASSTTRGQGGETQYF. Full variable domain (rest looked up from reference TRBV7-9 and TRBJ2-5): DTGVSQNPRHKITKRGQNVTFRCDPISEHNRLYWYRQTLGQGPEFLTYFQNEAQLEKSRLLSDRFSAERPKGSFSTLEIQRTEQGDSAMYLCASSTTRGQGGETQYFGPGTRLLVL.

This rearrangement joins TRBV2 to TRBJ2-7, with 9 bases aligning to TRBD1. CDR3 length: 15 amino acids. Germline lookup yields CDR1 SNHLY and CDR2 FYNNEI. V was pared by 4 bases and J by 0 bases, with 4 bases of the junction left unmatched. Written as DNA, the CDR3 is TGTGCCAGCAGTGCTAACAGGGGGCACTCCTACGAGCAGTACTTC. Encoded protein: CASSANRGHSYEQYF.

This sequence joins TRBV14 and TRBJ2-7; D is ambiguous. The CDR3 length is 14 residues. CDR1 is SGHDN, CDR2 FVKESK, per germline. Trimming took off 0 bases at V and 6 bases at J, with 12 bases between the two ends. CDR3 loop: CASSQELWAPEQYF. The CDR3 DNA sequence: TGTGCCAGCAGCCAAGAATTGTGGGCCCCCGAGCAGTACTTC.

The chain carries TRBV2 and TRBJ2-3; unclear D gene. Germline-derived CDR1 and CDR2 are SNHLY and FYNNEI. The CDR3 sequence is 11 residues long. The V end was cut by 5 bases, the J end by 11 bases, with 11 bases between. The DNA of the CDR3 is TGTGCCAGCAGTATAGAGGTGGAGCAGTATTTT. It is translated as CASSIEVEQYF.

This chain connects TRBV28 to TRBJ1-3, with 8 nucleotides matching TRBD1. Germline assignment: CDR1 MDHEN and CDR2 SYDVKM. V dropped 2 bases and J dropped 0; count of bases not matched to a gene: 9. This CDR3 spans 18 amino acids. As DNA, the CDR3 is TGTGCCAGCAGTTTAAATTGGGACAGGTCTTTCTCTGGAAACACCATATATTTT. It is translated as CASSLNWDRSFSGNTIYF.

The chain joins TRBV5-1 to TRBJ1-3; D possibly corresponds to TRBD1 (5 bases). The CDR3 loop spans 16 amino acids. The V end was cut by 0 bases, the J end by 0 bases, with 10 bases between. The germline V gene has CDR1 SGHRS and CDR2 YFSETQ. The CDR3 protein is CASSLEGTASGNTIYF. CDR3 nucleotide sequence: TGCGCCAGCAGCTTGGAAGGGACCGCCTCTGGAAACACCATATATTTT. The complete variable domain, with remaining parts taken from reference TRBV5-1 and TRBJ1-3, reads KAGVTQTPRYLIKTRGQQVTLSCSPISGHRSVSWYQQTPGQGLQFLFEYFSETQRNKGNFPGRFSGRQFSNSRSEMNVSTLELGDSALYLCASSLEGTASGNTIYFGEGSWLTVV.

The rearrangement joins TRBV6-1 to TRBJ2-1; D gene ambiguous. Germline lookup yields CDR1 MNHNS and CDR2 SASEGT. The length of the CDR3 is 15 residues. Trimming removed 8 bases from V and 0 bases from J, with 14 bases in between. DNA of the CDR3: TGTGCCAGCCTAGGCGGCTCGAGCTCCTACAATGAGCAGTTCTTC. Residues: CASLGGSSSYNEQFF.

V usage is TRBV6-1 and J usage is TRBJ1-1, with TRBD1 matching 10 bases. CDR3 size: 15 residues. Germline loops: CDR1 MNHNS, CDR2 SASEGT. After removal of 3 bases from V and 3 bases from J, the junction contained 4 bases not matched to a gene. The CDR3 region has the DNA TGTGCCAGCAGTGACGGGGACAGGGGTTACACTGAAGCTTTCTTT. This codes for CASSDGDRGYTEAFF.

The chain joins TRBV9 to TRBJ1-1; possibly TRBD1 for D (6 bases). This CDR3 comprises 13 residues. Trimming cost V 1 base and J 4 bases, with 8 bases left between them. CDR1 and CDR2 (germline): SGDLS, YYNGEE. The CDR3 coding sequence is TGTGCCAGCAGCGTAAGAGGGGGCACTGAAGCTTTCTTT. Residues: CASSVRGGTEAFF. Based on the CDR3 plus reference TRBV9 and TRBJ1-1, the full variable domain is DSGVTQTPKHLITATGQRVTLRCSPRSGDLSVYWYQQSLDQGLQFLIQYYNGEERAKGNILERFSAQQFPDLHSELNLSSLELGDSALYFCASSVRGGTEAFFGQGTRLTVV.

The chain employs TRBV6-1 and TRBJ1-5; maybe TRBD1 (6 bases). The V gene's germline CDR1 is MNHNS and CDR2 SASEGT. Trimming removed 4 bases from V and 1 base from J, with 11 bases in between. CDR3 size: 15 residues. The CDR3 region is CASSGLDRSNQPQHF. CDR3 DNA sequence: TGTGCCAGCAGTGGCCTCGACAGGAGCAATCAGCCCCAGCATTTT.

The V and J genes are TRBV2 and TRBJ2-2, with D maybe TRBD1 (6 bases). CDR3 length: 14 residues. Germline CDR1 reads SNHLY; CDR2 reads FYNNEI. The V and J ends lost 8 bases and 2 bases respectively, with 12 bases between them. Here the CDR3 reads CASSGTRNTGELFF. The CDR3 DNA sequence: TGTGCCAGCTCCGGGACAAGAAACACCGGGGAGCTGTTTTTT.

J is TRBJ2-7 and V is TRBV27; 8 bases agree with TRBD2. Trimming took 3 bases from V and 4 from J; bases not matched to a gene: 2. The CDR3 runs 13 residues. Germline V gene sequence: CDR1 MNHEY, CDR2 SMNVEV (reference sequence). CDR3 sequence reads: CASSFREGYEQYF. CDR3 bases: TGTGCCAGCAGTTTCCGGGAGGGGTACGAGCAGTACTTC.

The CDR3 loop reads CAWARQGPNTEAFF. CDR3 in DNA: TGTGCCTGGGCCCGACAGGGACCGAACACTGAAGCTTTCTTT. The chain joins TRBV30 to TRBJ1-1, with 7 bases fitting TRBD1. Germline V gene data show CDR1 as GTSNPN and CDR2 as SVGIG (reference sequence). The V and J ends lost 5 bases and 1 base, in that order; junction bases with no gene match: 7. The CDR3 consists of 14 residues.

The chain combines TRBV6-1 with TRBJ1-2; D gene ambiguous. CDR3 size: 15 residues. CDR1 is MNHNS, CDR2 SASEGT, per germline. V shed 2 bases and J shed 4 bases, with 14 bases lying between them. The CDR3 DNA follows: TGTGCCAGCAGTGAACGTGGACCCCTGGCCTATGGCTACACCTTC. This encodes CASSERGPLAYGYTF.

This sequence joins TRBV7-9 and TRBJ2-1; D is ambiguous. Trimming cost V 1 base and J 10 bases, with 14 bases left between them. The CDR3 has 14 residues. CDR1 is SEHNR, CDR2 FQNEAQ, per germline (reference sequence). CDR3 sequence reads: CASSLGDAALEQFF. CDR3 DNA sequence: TGTGCCAGCAGCTTAGGTGATGCCGCGTTAGAGCAGTTCTTC.